The rows below give T cell receptor beta chains drawn from one sample of a study of T-cell reconstitution after alpha-beta-depleted transplantation in children. TCRdb independently ran MiXCR on the PCR reads; one entry per CDR3 protein. The profile shows almost 250,000 distinct CDR3 sequences, 20% to 30% of them singletons. The specimen comprised PBMCs, sampled before TCRalphabeta/CD19-depleted stem cell transplant. Receptors were obtained from a girl aged 2 to 10 with Fanconi anemia, due to receive a stem cell transplant. CDR3s include the opening cysteine and the closing phenylalanine or tryptophan. Each record gives: clone size, J gene, D gene, V gene, CDR3 protein, CDR3 DNA. A D gene is named only where the DNA matches it firmly. A row's size may be missing; if present it is once, few, many or a size class.

>many|TRBJ2-1|.|TRBV20-1
CSASFLRVRTNEQFF
TGCAGTGCTAGTTTCCTCAGGGTAAGAACTAATGAGCAGTTCTTC
>few|TRBJ2-7|TRBD2|TRBV5-1
CASSLALTSGRDEQYF
TGCGCCAGCAGCTTGGCCCTTACTAGCGGGAGAGACGAGCAGTACTTC
>many|TRBJ2-3|TRBD1|TRBV20-1
CSARRDRGTDTQYF
TGCAGTGCTAGACGGGACAGGGGCACAGATACGCAGTATTTT
>few|TRBJ2-3|.|TRBV29-1
CSVARAVADTQYF
TGCAGCGTTGCTCGGGCGGTGGCGGATACGCAGTATTTT
>many|TRBJ2-1|TRBD2|TRBV19
CASSIPGLAGARGQSYNEQFF
TGTGCCAGTAGTATTCCGGGACTAGCGGGAGCCCGAGGCCAATCCTACAATGAGCAGTTCTTC
>few|TRBJ1-1|TRBD1|TRBV7-2
CASSFQDRVTEAFF
TGTGCCAGCAGCTTCCAGGACAGGGTCACTGAAGCTTTCTTT
>many|TRBJ2-5|.|TRBV15
CATSRDRLVGETQYF
TGTGCCACCAGCAGAGACCGACTAGTTGGAGAGACCCAGTACTTC
>.|TRBJ2-2|TRBD2|TRBV20-1
CSARDLRRGAAGELFF
TGCAGTGCTAGAGATCTTCGGCGGGGGGCGGCCGGGGAGCTGTTTTTT
>many|TRBJ2-7|TRBD1|TRBV12-3/TRBV12-4
CASSFGTGGYEQYF
TGTGCCAGCAGTTTCGGGACAGGGGGCTACGAGCAGTACTTC
>.|TRBJ2-5|TRBD2|TRBV7-2
CASSLVSGGASQETQYF
TGTGCCAGCAGCTTAGTTAGCGGGGGGGCTTCGCAGGAGACCCAGTACTTC
>.|TRBJ1-5|.|TRBV12-3/TRBV12-4
CASSFSTSNQPQHF
TGTGCCAGCAGTTTTTCTACTAGCAATCAGCCCCAGCATTTT
>many|TRBJ2-7|TRBD1|TRBV25-1
CASTGQGRCQKDYEQYF
TGTGCCAGCACCGGACAGGGTAGGTGTCAGAAGGACTACGAGCAGTACTTC
>once|TRBJ2-1|.|TRBV10-3
CAISESGTTGSTPYNEQFF
TGTGCCATCAGTGAGTCCGGGACAACGGGTTCAACACCTTACAATGAGCAGTTCTTC
>few|TRBJ2-3|TRBD2|TRBV12-3/TRBV12-4
CASSLILAGFTDTQYF
TGTGCCAGCAGCTTGATACTAGCGGGGTTCACAGATACGCAGTATTTT
>.|TRBJ2-3|.|TRBV20-1
CSARRQATDTQYF
TGCAGTGCTAGGCGACAGGCCACAGATACGCAGTATTTT
>many|TRBJ2-7|.|TRBV4-2
CASSYSIGTYEQYF
TGTGCCAGCAGTTATAGTATTGGTACCTACGAGCAGTACTTC
>many|TRBJ2-1|TRBD2|TRBV4-2
CASSLHSGSTDEQFF
TGTGCCAGCAGCCTACATAGCGGGAGTACAGATGAGCAGTTCTTC
>many|TRBJ2-7|.|TRBV29-1
CSVSDGYEQYF
TGCAGCGTTTCGGACGGTTACGAGCAGTACTTC
>many|TRBJ2-5|TRBD1|TRBV7-7
CASSSTGTDHATQYF
TGTGCCAGCAGCAGTACCGGGACAGACCATGCGACCCAGTACTTC
>.|TRBJ2-7|.|TRBV5-1
CASSSGPIYEQYF
TGCGCCAGCAGCTCCGGACCGATCTACGAGCAGTACTTC
>.|TRBJ1-2|.|TRBV18
CASSPQGGPNYGYTF
TGTGCCAGCTCACCACAGGGGGGCCCTAACTATGGCTACACCTTC
>.|TRBJ2-3|.|TRBV20-1
CSAPPEPSTDTQYF
TGCAGTGCACCCCCGGAGCCTAGCACAGATACGCAGTATTTT
>many|TRBJ2-1|TRBD2|TRBV7-2
CASSLGLAGVPDEQFF
TGTGCCAGCAGCTTAGGACTAGCGGGAGTCCCGGATGAGCAGTTCTTC
>.|TRBJ2-2|TRBD1|TRBV25-1
CASSELGTGQRTGELFF
TGTGCCAGCAGTGAATTGGGGACAGGGCAGCGCACCGGGGAGCTGTTTTTT